The 14 T cell receptor beta chains presented below share a single source sample, sequenced in a study of CD8 T cells in Susac syndrome. Random hexamers were used to reverse transcribe an amount of about 0.45 to 1 ug RNA. TCRdb called the immunoSEQ multiplex PCR reads again in MiXCR, with one record for every CDR3 protein. The sample records some 170,000 distinct CDR3 sequences, about 95% being singletons. The source material was CD4+ T cells from PBMCs. Receptors were obtained from a human donor in good health.

The V gene is TRBV7-8, the J gene TRBJ1-1; weak D call: TRBD1 (5 bases). This CDR3 spans 13 amino acids. V lost 1 base and J 8 bases, leaving 11 bases between the germline ends. Germline V gives CDR1 SGHVS, CDR2 FQNEAQ. CDR3 region: CASSLGGTAEAFF. The CDR3, as DNA: TGTGCCAGCAGCTTAGGAGGGACTGCCGAAGCTTTCTTT. The variable domain in full, completed from reference TRBV7-8 and TRBJ1-1, reads GAGVSQSPRYKVAKRGQDVALRCDPISGHVSLFWYQQALGQGPEFLTYFQNEAQLDKSGLPSDRFFAERPEGSVSTLKIQRTQQEDSAVYLCASSLGGTAEAFFGQGTRLTVV.

The J gene is TRBJ2-3, the V gene TRBV28; 8 bases align to TRBD1. This CDR3 comprises 15 residues. The J segment lost 1 base and the V segment lost 5 bases, leaving 5 bases of the junction unmatched. The germline V gene encodes CDR1 MDHEN and CDR2 SYDVKM. The CDR3 sequence is CASSVPGQGTDTQYF. CDR3 coding DNA: TGTGCCAGCAGTGTCCCGGGACAGGGCACAGATACGCAGTATTTT.

This rearrangement joins TRBV5-4 to TRBJ2-6, with unresolved D. CDR3 length: 13 amino acids. CDR1 SGHNT and CDR2 YYREEE come from the germline V gene (reference sequence). V was cut by 5 bases and J by 4 bases, with 7 bases left in between. The CDR3 bases are TGTGCCAGCAGGGAAAGGGGGGCCAACGTCCTGACTTTC. Its protein product is CASRERGANVLTF. Full variable domain (rest looked up from reference TRBV5-4 and TRBJ2-6): ETGVTQSPTHLIKTRGQQVTLRCSSQSGHNTVSWYQQALGQGPQFIFQYYREEENGRGNFPPRFSGLQFPNYSSELNVNALELDDSALYLCASRERGANVLTFGAGSRLTVL.

This clonotype showed up just a few times. The CDR3 spells CASSQDTGYGYTF. The CDR3 coding sequence is TGTGCCAGCAGCCAAGATACCGGCTATGGCTACACCTTC. The chain employs TRBV3-1 and TRBJ1-2; D is unresolved. Trimming cost V 0 bases and J 4 bases, with 6 bases left between them. Germline V gene sequence: CDR1 LGHDT, CDR2 YNNKEL (reference sequence). The CDR3 has 13 residues.

This rearrangement joins TRBV27 to TRBJ2-7; D unclear. In germline, CDR1 is MNHEY, CDR2 SMNVEV (reference sequence). The V gene lost 8 bases and the J gene lost 0 bases, with 8 bases spanning the gap. The CDR3 sequence is 12 residues long. CDR3 nucleotide sequence: TGTGCCAGCGGGATTAGCTCCTACGAGCAGTACTTC. This encodes CASGISSYEQYF.

The gene calls are TRBV6-5 and TRBJ2-7; D is unresolved. V gave up 4 bases and J gave up 7 bases, with 11 bases separating them. There are 12 residues in the CDR3. Germline lookup yields CDR1 MNHEY and CDR2 SVGAGI. The CDR3 bases are TGTGCCAGCAGTTCAGGAGTAGGAGAGCAGTACTTC. Residues: CASSSGVGEQYF.

The V and J genes are TRBV3-1 and TRBJ1-4, with D tentatively TRBD1 (5 bases). The CDR3 covers 16 residues. The V and J ends lost 4 bases and 2 bases respectively, with 14 bases between them. Germline CDR1 and CDR2: LGHDT and YNNKEL (reference sequence). The CDR3 region has the DNA TGTGCCAGCAGCCTCAACGTCGGGGGTACTAATGAAAAACTGTTTTTT. This gives the protein CASSLNVGGTNEKLFF.

The chain combines TRBV27 with TRBJ2-7, with TRBD2 matching over 11 bases. V dropped 6 bases and J dropped 4; count of bases not matched to a gene: 11. Germline V gene data show CDR1 as MNHEY and CDR2 as SMNVEV (reference sequence). The CDR3 loop spans 16 amino acids. DNA for the CDR3: TGTGCCAGCAGCAGCGGGGCGTCTAGCGGGAGGTACGAGCAGTACTTC. As protein: CASSSGASSGRYEQYF.

This clonotype was detected once. The chain is built from TRBV7-3 and TRBJ2-1; D uncertain. Germline CDR1 reads SGHTA; CDR2 reads FQGTGA. The CDR3 covers 12 residues. Trimming shortened V by 2 bases and J by 8 bases, and 7 bases separated the two germline ends. CDR3 loop: CASSLDDDEQFF. CDR3 in DNA: TGTGCCAGCAGCTTAGATGACGATGAGCAGTTCTTC.

The chain links TRBV30 to TRBJ2-7; 7 bases fit TRBD2. J lost 5 bases, V lost 8 bases, and 15 bases had no gene match. The length of the CDR3 is 14 residues. Germline lookup yields CDR1 GTSNPN and CDR2 SVGIG (reference sequence). The CDR3 DNA follows: TGTGCCGGGTCGGATAGGCGGGAGTTGGACGAGCAGTACTTC. Its protein is CAGSDRRELDEQYF.

This clonotype was counted a single time. This chain joins TRBV29-1 and TRBJ2-5; perhaps TRBD1 as D (6 bases). The germline V gene encodes CDR1 SQVTM and CDR2 ANQGSEA. Trimming removed 4 bases at V and 4 bases at J, with 16 bases between. The CDR3 contains 14 residues. CDR3: CSVVGTRGAETQYF. Here the CDR3 DNA reads TGCAGCGTTGTCGGGACACGAGGGGCAGAGACCCAGTACTTC.

The chain is built from TRBV12-3 or TRBV12-4 and TRBJ2-1; D not resolved. The V and J ends lost 5 bases and 8 bases respectively, with 7 bases between them. CDR3 size: 11 residues. The CDR3: CASSSFDEQFF. Here the CDR3 DNA reads TGTGCCAGCAGTAGTTTCGATGAGCAGTTCTTC.

The CDR3 spells CSAQPAVGTYEQYF. DNA for the CDR3: TGCAGTGCACAACCCGCAGTCGGAACCTACGAGCAGTACTTC. The chain joins TRBV20-1 to TRBJ2-7; no reliable D call. From germline, CDR1 is DFQATT and CDR2 SNEGSKA (reference sequence). The length of the CDR3 is 14 residues. The V gene lost 6 bases and the J gene lost 2 bases, with 17 bases spanning the gap.

V usage is TRBV7-3 and J usage is TRBJ1-1; the match to TRBD1 covers 7 bases. The CDR3 is made up of 14 amino acids. Losses at the gene ends were 3 bases for V and 6 bases for J; bases not matched to a gene: 7. Germline loops: CDR1 SGHTA, CDR2 FQGTGA. CDR3 in amino acids: CASSLTGRGAEAFF. The DNA of the CDR3 is TGTGCCAGCAGCTTGACAGGGCGTGGAGCTGAAGCTTTCTTT.